This TCR beta chain was recorded in a study of metastatic and nonmetastatic thyroid tumors. Authors' processing steps: A papillary thyroid cancer distant-metastasis classifier was built from CDR3 differences across clinicopathological groups. TCRdb ran MiXCR on the PCR reads. The V and J calls follow TCRdb's processing rather than the paper's. The data contain over 15,000 clones, 25% to 35% of them singletons. V dropped 0 bases and J dropped 5 bases, with 9 bases sitting between them. CDR1 is LGHNA, CDR2 YNFKEQ, per germline. This CDR3 region has 14 residues. Not a single patient had been given any form of treatment at any point before undergoing thyroid surgery. This clone was found many times.

This clonotype was sampled from a female donor with papillary thyroid cancer or a benign thyroid nodule (not recorded which). Some clones in this sample may be carry-over from other donors' samples. The chain recombines TRBV4-2 with TRBJ2-3; D perhaps matches TRBD2 (5 bases). The sample comprised tumor tissue. In DNA, the CDR3 is TGTGCCAGCAGCCAAGAAGGACTTGGAGATACGCAGTATTTT. It is translated as CASSQEGLGDTQYF.